This T cell receptor (beta chain) was sequenced for a study of post-analysis software for immune sequencing data. Study overall: Relapsing-remitting, secondary progressive and progressive-relapsing forms of multiple sclerosis all featured among disease courses.

Study results and caveats: Four or five TRBV segments (TRBV5-6, TRBV5-1 and TRBV20-1 among them) occurred more frequently in patients than in controls. Strong co-clustering by F measure linked samples that shared a preparation batch. Significantly lower normalized Chao1 diversity was found in patients with multiple sclerosis relative to controls.

This clonotype was seen a few times. Its antigen is not known. The germline V gene encodes CDR1 SGHRS and CDR2 YFSETQ. Trimming took off 9 bases at V and 5 bases at J, with 20 bases between the two ends. The CDR3 is 14 amino acids. Unique molecular identifiers were present in the TCR beta cDNA libraries. Roughly 0.5 million cDNA molecules were obtained from about 1 to 10 million T cells. TCRdb ran MiXCR on the PCR reads and lists one entry per CDR3 protein. The sample has approximately 150,000 distinct CDR3 sequences; 30% are singletons. The specimen sequenced was blood. The receptor was derived from a girl between 5 and 17 years old with multiple sclerosis. J is TRBJ1-1 and V is TRBV5-1; perhaps TRBD1 as D (5 bases). The CDR3 loop is CATELVRDYTEAFF. In DNA form, the CDR3 reads TGCGCCACCGAACTGGTGAGGGACTATACTGAAGCTTTCTTT.